A single sample gave rise to the 5 T cell receptor beta chains below, sequenced in a study of STAT3 mutations in large granular lymphocyte leukemia. Overall study findings and caveats: At least one immunodominant TCR beta clonotype appeared in every T-cell large granular lymphocyte leukemia patient.

Antigen specificity for these receptors is unknown. Libraries were prepared by immunoSEQ multiplex PCR; TCRdb keeps only in-frame clonotypes and omits some of them. The repertoire has several thousand clones, around 90% of them found once; the top ten carry more than 80%. The source material was peripheral blood mononuclear cells. These receptors all come from a man at least 80 years old with T-cell large granular lymphocyte leukemia. Some clones in this sample may be carry-over from other donors' samples.

The rearrangement uses TRBV18 and TRBJ1-5, with TRBD1 matching 9 bases. The CDR3 loop spans 14 amino acids. J lost 2 bases, V lost 6 bases, and 2 bases had no gene match. CDR1 is KGHSH, CDR2 LQKENI, per germline. The CDR3 DNA reads as TGTGCCAGCTCGCGGACAGGGGGCAATCAGCCCCAGCATTTT. This gives the protein CASSRTGGNQPQHF.

The count of this clone is one. This chain uses TRBV19 with TRBJ1-2; the match to TRBD1 covers 9 bases. CDR3 length equals 16 residues. The junction had 14 bases not matched to a gene; V was cut back by 5 bases and J by 7 bases. Per the germline V gene, CDR1 is LNHDA and CDR2 is SQIVND (reference sequence). CDR3 nucleotides: TGTGCCAGTAGTCAAGACCTCCAACAGGGGGCGCGTGGCTACACCTTC. It codes for CASSQDLQQGARGYTF.

The chain links TRBV2 to TRBJ2-3; D is ambiguous. Per germline, CDR1 SNHLY and CDR2 FYNNEI. Trimming removed 2 bases from V and 0 bases from J, with 9 bases in between. This CDR3 spans 15 amino acids. The CDR3 region is CASSETWSSTDTQYF. In nucleotides, the CDR3 is TGTGCCAGCAGTGAAACGTGGTCGAGCACAGATACGCAGTATTTT.

The CDR3 loop is CACLRDRGTDTQYF. DNA of the CDR3: TGTGCCTGCCTCCGGGACAGGGGCACAGATACGCAGTATTTT. This rearrangement joins TRBV30 to TRBJ2-3; TRBD1 aligns across 9 bases. The CDR3 sequence is 14 residues long. The V and J ends lost 6 bases and 1 base, in that order; junction bases with no gene match: 5. In germline, CDR1 is GTSNPN, CDR2 SVGIG (reference sequence).

The chain couples TRBV4-2 to TRBJ2-3; 16 bases agree with TRBD2. The CDR3 has 20 amino acids. The germline CDR1 and CDR2 sequences are LGHNA and YNFKEQ. V trimming: 0 bases; J trimming: 0 bases; junction bases outside the gene matches: 6. CDR3 sequence reads: CASSQEGTSGGAGSTDTQYF. The CDR3 DNA sequence: TGTGCCAGCAGCCAAGAAGGGACTAGCGGGGGGGCCGGTAGCACAGATACGCAGTATTTT.